This T cell receptor (beta chain) was sequenced in a study of tumor and adjacent non-tumor tissue in lung cancer. For the study at large: The patients, approximately 9 men and about 5 women, were roughly 30 to 85 with stage I to III disease.

A modified ARM-PCR protocol with three rounds of nested PCR amplified TCRbeta. Via MiXCR, TCRdb re-called the multiplex PCR reads, giving one row per CDR3 protein. The sample comprises 90,000 to 120,000 distinct CDR3 sequences, 65% of which are singletons, and approximately 19% rests with the top ten. About this clonotype itself: Its target is unknown. At one of its ends the junction is not consistent with the germline gene, which may arise from a read error.

This CDR3 comprises 13 residues. Germline CDR1 reads SQVTM; CDR2 reads ANQGSEA. This sample's RNA came from whole unsorted tissue. More than 3 cm separated this lung sample from the edge of the tumor. Study outcomes and limitations: Normal lung showed higher cumulative top 100 clone frequency than tumor. Higher tumor TCR diversity was associated with shorter survival. Compared with tumor, normal lung showed significantly lower TCR diversity.

What was sequenced was distant non-tumor lung tissue. The chain couples TRBV29-1 to TRBJ2-7; the match to TRBD1 covers 12 bases. The source is a man younger than 40 with non-small cell lung cancer. The CDR3 DNA reads as TGCAGCCCCCCGGGACAGGGGGCCAACGAGCATTACTTC. Encoded protein: CSPPGQGANEHYF.